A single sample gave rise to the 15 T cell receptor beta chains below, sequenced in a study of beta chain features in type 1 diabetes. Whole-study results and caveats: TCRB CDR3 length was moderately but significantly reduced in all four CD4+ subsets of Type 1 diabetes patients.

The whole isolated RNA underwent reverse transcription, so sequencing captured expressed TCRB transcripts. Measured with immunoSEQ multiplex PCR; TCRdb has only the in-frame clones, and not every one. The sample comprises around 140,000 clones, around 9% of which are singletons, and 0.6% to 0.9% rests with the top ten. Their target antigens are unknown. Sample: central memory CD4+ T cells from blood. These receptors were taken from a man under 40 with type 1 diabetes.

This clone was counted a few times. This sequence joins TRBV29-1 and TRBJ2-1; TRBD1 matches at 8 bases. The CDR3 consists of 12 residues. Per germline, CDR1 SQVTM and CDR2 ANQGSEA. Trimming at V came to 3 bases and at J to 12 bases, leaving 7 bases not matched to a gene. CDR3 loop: CSVDETGAGQFF. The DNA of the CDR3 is TGCAGCGTTGATGAGACAGGGGCGGGGCAGTTCTTC.

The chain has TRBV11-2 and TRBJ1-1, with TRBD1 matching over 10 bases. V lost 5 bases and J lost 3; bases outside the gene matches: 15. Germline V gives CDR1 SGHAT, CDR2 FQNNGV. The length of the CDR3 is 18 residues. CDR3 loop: CASSKRDRGTGEDTEAFF. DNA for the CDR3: TGTGCCAGCAGCAAGAGGGACAGGGGAACGGGTGAAGACACTGAAGCTTTCTTT. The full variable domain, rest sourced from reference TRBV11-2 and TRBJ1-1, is EAGVAQSPRYKIIEKRQSVAFWCNPISGHATLYWYQQILGQGPKLLIQFQNNGVVDDSQLPKDRFSAERLKGVDSTLKIQPAKLEDSAVYLCASSKRDRGTGEDTEAFFGQGTRLTVV.

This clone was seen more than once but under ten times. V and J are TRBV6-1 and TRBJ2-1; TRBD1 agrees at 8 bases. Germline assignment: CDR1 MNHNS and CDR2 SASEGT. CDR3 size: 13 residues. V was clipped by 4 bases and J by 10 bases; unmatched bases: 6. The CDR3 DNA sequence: TGTGCCAGCAGTGGGACAGGGTTTGGCGAGCAGTTCTTC. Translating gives CASSGTGFGEQFF.

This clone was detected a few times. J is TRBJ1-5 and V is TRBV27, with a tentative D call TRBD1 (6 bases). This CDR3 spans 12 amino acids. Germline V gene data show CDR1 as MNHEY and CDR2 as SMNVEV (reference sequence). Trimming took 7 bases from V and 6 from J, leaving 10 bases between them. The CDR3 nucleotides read TGTGCCAGCAACAGGGTTGGTCAGCCCCAGCATTTT. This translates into CASNRVGQPQHF.

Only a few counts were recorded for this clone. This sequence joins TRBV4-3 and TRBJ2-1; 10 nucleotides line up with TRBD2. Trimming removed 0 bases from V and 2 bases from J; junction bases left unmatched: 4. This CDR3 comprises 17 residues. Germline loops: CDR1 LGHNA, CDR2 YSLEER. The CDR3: CASSQDGTSGAYNEQFF. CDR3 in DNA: TGCGCCAGCAGCCAAGATGGCACTAGCGGGGCCTACAATGAGCAGTTCTTC.

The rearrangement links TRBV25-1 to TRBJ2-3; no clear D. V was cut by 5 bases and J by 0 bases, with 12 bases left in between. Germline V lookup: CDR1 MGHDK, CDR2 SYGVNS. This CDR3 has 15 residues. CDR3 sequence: CASSQTVSSTDTQYF. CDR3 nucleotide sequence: TGTGCCAGCAGTCAAACAGTCTCTAGCACAGATACGCAGTATTTT.

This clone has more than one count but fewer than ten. CDR3 nucleotide sequence: TGCAGCGTTGACGGGCTAGCAGATGAGCAGTTCTTC. Its protein is CSVDGLADEQFF. V gene TRBV29-1 combines with J gene TRBJ2-1, with TRBD2 as a possible D gene (5 bases). V lost 3 bases, J lost 8 bases, and 11 bases lay in between. CDR1 is SQVTM, CDR2 ANQGSEA, per germline. The CDR3 contains 12 residues.

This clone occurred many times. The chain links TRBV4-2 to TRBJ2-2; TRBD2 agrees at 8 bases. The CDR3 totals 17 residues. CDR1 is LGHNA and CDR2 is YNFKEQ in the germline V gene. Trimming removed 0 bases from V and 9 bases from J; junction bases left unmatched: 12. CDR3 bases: TGTGCCAGCAGCCAAGAAAGGGGACTAGGGATGCCTAGGGAGCTGTTTTTT. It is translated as CASSQERGLGMPRELFF.

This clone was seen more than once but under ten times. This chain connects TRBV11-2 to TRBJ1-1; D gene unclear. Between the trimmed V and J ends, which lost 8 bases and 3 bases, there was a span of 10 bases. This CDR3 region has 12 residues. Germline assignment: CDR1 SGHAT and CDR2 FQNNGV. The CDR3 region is CASETLHTEAFF. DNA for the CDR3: TGTGCCAGCGAGACACTTCACACTGAAGCTTTCTTT.

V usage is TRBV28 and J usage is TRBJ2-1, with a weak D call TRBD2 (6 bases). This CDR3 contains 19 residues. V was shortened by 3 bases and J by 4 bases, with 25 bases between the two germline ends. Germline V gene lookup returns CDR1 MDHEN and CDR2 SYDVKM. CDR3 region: CASSLGQASSVGWYNEQFF. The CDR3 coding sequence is TGTGCCAGCAGTTTGGGTCAGGCCTCTAGCGTGGGATGGTACAATGAGCAGTTCTTC.

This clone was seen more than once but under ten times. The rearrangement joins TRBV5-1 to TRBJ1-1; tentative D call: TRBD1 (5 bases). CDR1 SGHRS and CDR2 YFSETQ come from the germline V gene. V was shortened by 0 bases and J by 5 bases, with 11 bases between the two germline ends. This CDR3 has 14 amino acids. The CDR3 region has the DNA TGCGCCAGCAGCTTGGCCGGGGGAGAGACTGAAGCTTTCTTT. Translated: CASSLAGGETEAFF.

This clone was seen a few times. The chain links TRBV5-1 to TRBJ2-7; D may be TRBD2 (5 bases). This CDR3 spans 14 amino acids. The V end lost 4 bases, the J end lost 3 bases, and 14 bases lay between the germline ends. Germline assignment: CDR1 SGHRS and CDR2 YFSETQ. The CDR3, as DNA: TGCGCCAGCAGCCCCGGATCCGGGGTCTACGAGCAGTACTTC. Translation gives CASSPGSGVYEQYF.

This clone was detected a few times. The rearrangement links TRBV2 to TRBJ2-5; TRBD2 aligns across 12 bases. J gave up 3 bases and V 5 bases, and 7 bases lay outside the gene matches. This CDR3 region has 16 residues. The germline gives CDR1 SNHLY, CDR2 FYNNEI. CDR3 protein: CASSTRASGGEETQYF. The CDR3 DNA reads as TGTGCCAGCAGTACCCGCGCTAGCGGGGGGGAAGAGACCCAGTACTTC.

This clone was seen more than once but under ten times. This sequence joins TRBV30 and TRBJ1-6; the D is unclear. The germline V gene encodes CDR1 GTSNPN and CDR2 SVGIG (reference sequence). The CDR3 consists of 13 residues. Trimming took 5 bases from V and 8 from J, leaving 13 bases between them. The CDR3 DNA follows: TGTGCCTGGGCCGGACTTCCCGATTCACCCCTCCACTTT. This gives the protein CAWAGLPDSPLHF.

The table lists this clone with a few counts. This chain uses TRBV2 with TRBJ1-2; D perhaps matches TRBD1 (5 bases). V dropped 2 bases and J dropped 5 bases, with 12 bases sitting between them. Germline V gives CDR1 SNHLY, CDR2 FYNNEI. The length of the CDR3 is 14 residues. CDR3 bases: TGTGCCAGCAGTGAATTGGGGGGGAGTTATGGCTACACCTTC. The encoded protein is CASSELGGSYGYTF.